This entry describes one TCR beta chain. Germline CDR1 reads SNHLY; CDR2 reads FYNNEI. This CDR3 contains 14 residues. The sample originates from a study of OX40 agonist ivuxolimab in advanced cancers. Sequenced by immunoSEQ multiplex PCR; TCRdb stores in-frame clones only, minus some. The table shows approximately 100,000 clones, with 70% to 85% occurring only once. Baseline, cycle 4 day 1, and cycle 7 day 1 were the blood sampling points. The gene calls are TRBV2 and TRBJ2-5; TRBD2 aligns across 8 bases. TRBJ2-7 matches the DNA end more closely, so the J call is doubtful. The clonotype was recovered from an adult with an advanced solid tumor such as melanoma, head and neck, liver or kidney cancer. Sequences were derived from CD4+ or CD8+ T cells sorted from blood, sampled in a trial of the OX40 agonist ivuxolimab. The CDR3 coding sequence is TGTGCCAGCAGTGAAGTTAGCGGGATCTTCGAGCAGTACTTC. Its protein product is CASSEVSGIFEQYF.